This T cell receptor (beta chain) derives from a study of blood T cell repertoires in COVID-19. Study summary: COVID-19 samples, acute and convalescent, were from the United States, Italy and Spain. In each case, the material was cDNA or gDNA derived from T cells, B-cell-depleted T cells, or PBMCs.

Authors' analysis steps: By means of reference gene primer amplification, nucleated cell counts were estimated. Measured with immunoSEQ multiplex PCR; TCRdb has only the in-frame clones, and not every one. The V and J calls and clone size come from that table; D and trimming were worked out from the DNA. The sample includes fewer than 200,000 clones, around 83% of them seen just once. Living in 24 US areas, the participants were between roughly 18 and 90 years of age. The germline V gene encodes CDR1 MNHEY and CDR2 SVGAGI. With V trimmed by 6 bases and J by 13 bases, 13 bases remained unmatched. This CDR3 comprises 14 residues.

This TCR derives from a woman between 45 and 60 years old in a cohort exposed to, infected with or recovered from COVID-19 (not recorded which). The sample consisted of PBMCs or T cells enriched from blood (not recorded which). The chain has TRBV6-5 and TRBJ2-1; 9 bases fit TRBD2. CDR3 residues: CASSLEKAGGRQFF. CDR3 coding DNA: TGTGCCAGCAGCTTAGAAAAAGCGGGAGGCCGCCAGTTCTTC.